A selection of T cell receptor beta chains follows, all from one sample in a study of cytomegalovirus exposure and HLA in healthy donors. Only in-frame clones appear in the TCRdb table, and some are missing; sequencing was by immunoSEQ multiplex PCR. The table includes about 180,000 clones, around 80% detected once. The sequencing input was PBMCs. Source of these receptors: a woman aged 25 to 39 in good health and CMV-seropositive. Both conserved end residues are trimmed from each CDR3. The D gene is left open where the match is weak. Clone size appears in some rows only: once, few, many, or a class for an expanded clone.

J: TRBJ1-4
size: once
V: TRBV5-1
D: TRBD1
CDR3: ASSLEPGTGEKLF

J: TRBJ1-2
size: NA
V: TRBV28
D: TRBD1
CDR3: ASSSGGRLGYT

J: TRBJ2-3
size: NA
V: TRBV5-1
D: TRBD2
CDR3: ASSLYVASSGRGDTQY

J: TRBJ1-1
size: few
V: TRBV9
D: NA
CDR3: ASSAWTVMNTEAF

J: TRBJ2-3
size: NA
V: TRBV30
D: NA
CDR3: AGGKGLGSTDTQY

J: TRBJ2-7
size: few
V: TRBV6-6
D: NA
CDR3: ASSYTEGVAYEQY

J: TRBJ2-5
size: NA
V: TRBV20-1
D: NA
CDR3: SARDRETQY

J: TRBJ1-3
size: NA
V: TRBV4-3
D: NA
CDR3: ASSPLVAGVMRNTIY

J: TRBJ2-3
size: NA
V: TRBV5-1
D: NA
CDR3: ASSTRPSSSTDTQY

J: TRBJ1-1
size: NA
V: TRBV2
D: TRBD1
CDR3: ASSEVVSGGEAF

J: TRBJ2-7
size: NA
V: TRBV15
D: TRBD2
CDR3: ATSRHSGGPEQY

J: TRBJ2-7
size: few
V: TRBV5-6
D: NA
CDR3: ASSLVGPSEQY

J: TRBJ1-1
size: NA
V: TRBV28
D: NA
CDR3: ASKQNTEAF

J: TRBJ2-1
size: NA
V: TRBV27
D: TRBD2
CDR3: ASSGLAGLLDEQF

J: TRBJ2-3
size: NA
V: TRBV5-1
D: TRBD2
CDR3: ASSKGELAGGHTDTQY

J: TRBJ2-1
size: once
V: TRBV18
D: TRBD1
CDR3: ASSPLDRGRDNEQF

J: TRBJ2-7
size: NA
V: TRBV29-1
D: TRBD2
CDR3: SAGAGAAYEQY

J: TRBJ2-1
size: NA
V: TRBV27
D: TRBD2
CDR3: ASSPGTSGMNEQF

J: TRBJ2-3
size: NA
V: TRBV4-1
D: NA
CDR3: ASSQQPSTATSTDTQY

J: TRBJ1-5
size: NA
V: TRBV9
D: TRBD1
CDR3: ASSTGTGFENQPQH

J: TRBJ1-2
size: NA
V: TRBV7-6
D: NA
CDR3: ASSLTGRVGGYT

J: NA
size: NA
V: TRBV5-5
D: NA
CDR3: ASSGKTGGLLREVNYEQY

J: TRBJ2-7
size: NA
V: TRBV19
D: TRBD2
CDR3: ASSIPGLAGGNEQY

J: TRBJ2-1
size: NA
V: TRBV6-4
D: TRBD2
CDR3: ASSSIAGSYNEQF

J: TRBJ1-5
size: NA
V: TRBV6-6
D: NA
CDR3: ASSYSEGQPQH

J: TRBJ2-7
size: NA
V: TRBV7-9
D: TRBD1
CDR3: ASSSSAGTGVGEQY

J: TRBJ2-2
size: few
V: TRBV6-1
D: TRBD2
CDR3: ASSEREGFNTGELF

J: TRBJ2-7
size: once
V: TRBV7-2
D: NA
CDR3: ASSPSRASYEQY

J: TRBJ2-1
size: NA
V: TRBV28
D: TRBD2
CDR3: ASTTLAGVSYNEQF